This paragraph reports one T cell receptor (beta chain). This sample is part of a study of blood T cell repertoires in COVID-19. Study-wide background: Sources were T cells, B-cell-depleted T cells, or PBMCs; the material itself was cDNA or gDNA.

Those enrolled, adults aged roughly 18 to 95 years, came from about two dozen US areas. Clinical histories supplied by participants themselves formed the basis of cohort assignment. With 4 bases clipped from V and 3 bases from J, the junction kept 4 bases outside the gene matches. The CDR3 length is 14 residues. Germline values: CDR1 SGHNT, CDR2 YYREEE (reference sequence). Method: immunoSEQ multiplex PCR; TCRdb's copy keeps in-frame clones and lacks some. The sample yields approximately 300,000 clones, 86% seen once. The TCR was taken from a woman aged 18-29 years who had recovered from COVID-19. V and J are TRBV5-4 and TRBJ2-7; 10 bases line up with TRBD2. Sequencing was carried out using PBMCs or T cells enriched from blood (not recorded which). CDR3 sequence: CASSLAGDNYEQYF. Here the CDR3 DNA reads TGTGCCAGCAGCCTAGCGGGGGACAACTACGAGCAGTACTTC.